This TCR beta chain was found in a study of shared clonotypes between healthy human individuals. Study in general: The donors, two women and a few men, were aged 18 to 49. Each donor's CD8 memory used one plate, CD8 naive two, each CD4 subset three.

About this clone itself: Its antigen is unidentified.

The germline V and J ends were trimmed by 0 bases and 9 bases, with 12 bases remaining between them. Per germline, CDR1 SGHAT and CDR2 FQNNGV. This CDR3 region has 14 residues. Study-level findings and limits: Relative to clonotypes present in all four donors, those not shared had lower generation probabilities.

Authors' analysis steps: Filtering differed, since immunoSEQ gave only junction sequences and no quality scores. TCRdb keeps only in-frame clones here, not all; method: immunoSEQ multiplex PCR. The DNA was the basis for D and trimming; V, J and clone size are from that table. The sample includes over 2 million clones, 92% of them seen just once. The sequencing sample was made of naive CD4+ T cells from PBMCs. Noted subset: CD45RA+ positively selected. V and J are TRBV11-2 and TRBJ2-1; D is possibly TRBD2 (6 bases). The receptor's source is a man younger than 35 in good health. Some clones in this sample may be carry-over from other donors' samples. CDR3 protein: CASSLDWLAREQFF. CDR3 DNA sequence: TGTGCCAGCAGCTTAGATTGGCTAGCGCGTGAGCAGTTCTTC.